The clone carrying this TCR beta chain was detected many times. Its antigen is still unknown. Scientists amplified the TCR beta CDR3 regions from RNA transcripts. After a first-round RT-PCR with HTBI primers, a second-round multiplex PCR was run. Each CDR3 protein gets one entry after TCRdb re-called the multiplex PCR reads with MiXCR. The data contain about 210,000 distinct CDR3 sequences, roughly 27% of them singletons. V dropped 6 bases and J dropped 6 bases, with 20 bases sitting between them. There are 16 residues in the CDR3. CDR1 and CDR2 (germline): MNHEY, SMNVEV (reference sequence). These data come from a study of Graves' ophthalmopathy and Graves' hyperthyroidism. Points from the study as a whole: Appearing in blood as well were most expanded thyroid clonotypes above 0.001 frequency.

The V call is TRBV27, the J call TRBJ2-2, with D possibly matching TRBD2 (5 bases). The material sequenced was peripheral blood. The sequence came from a man aged 45 to 65 with Graves' ophthalmopathy. The CDR3 reads CASSPLGSTGAGELFF. In DNA form, the CDR3 reads TGTGCCAGCAGCCCCCTCGGAAGTACCGGGGCCGGGGAGCTGTTTTTT.